This T cell receptor beta chain was documented in a study of T cells in Graves' hyperthyroidism and ophthalmopathy. Amplification of TCR beta CDR3 regions was performed using RNA transcripts as template. A set of HTBI primers served as the primers for a first-round RT-PCR of the TCR CDR3. Each CDR3 protein is one row after TCRdb ran MiXCR on the multiplex PCR reads. Here the sample spans roughly 420,000 distinct CDR3 sequences, 15% to 18% being singletons. Clinical symptoms, serum thyroxine and TRAb, thyroid ultrasound and orbital computed tomography were used for the diagnoses. The CDR3 is 16 amino acids. V gave up 5 bases and J gave up 0 bases, with 14 bases separating them. The germline V gene encodes CDR1 SGHVS and CDR2 FQNEAQ.

The genes are TRBV7-8 and TRBJ1-5, with D possibly matching TRBD1 (5 bases). Sequences were obtained from blood. The TCR originated in a young woman with Graves' hyperthyroidism. In DNA, the CDR3 is TGTGCCAGCAGCACCCCGGGGGTATATAGCAATCAGCCCCAGCATTTT. Translating it yields CASSTPGVYSNQPQHF.